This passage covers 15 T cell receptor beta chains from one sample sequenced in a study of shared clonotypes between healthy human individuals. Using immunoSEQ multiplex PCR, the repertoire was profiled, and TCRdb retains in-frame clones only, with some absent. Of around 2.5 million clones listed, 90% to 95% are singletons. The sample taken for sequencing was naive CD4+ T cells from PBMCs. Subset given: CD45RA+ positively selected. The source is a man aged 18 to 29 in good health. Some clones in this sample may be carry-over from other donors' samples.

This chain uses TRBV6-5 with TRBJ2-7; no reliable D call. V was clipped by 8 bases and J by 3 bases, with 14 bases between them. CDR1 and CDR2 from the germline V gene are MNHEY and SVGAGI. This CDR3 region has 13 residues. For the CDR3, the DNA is TGTGCCAGCGTGGGATCGAATAGCTACGAGCAGTACTTC. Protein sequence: CASVGSNSYEQYF.

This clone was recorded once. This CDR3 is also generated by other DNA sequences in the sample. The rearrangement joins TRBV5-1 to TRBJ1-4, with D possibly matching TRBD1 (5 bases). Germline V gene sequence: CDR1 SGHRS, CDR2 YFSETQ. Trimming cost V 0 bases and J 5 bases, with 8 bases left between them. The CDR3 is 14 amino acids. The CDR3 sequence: CASSLGDPNEKLFF. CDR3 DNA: TGCGCCAGCAGCTTGGGGGACCCGAATGAAAAACTGTTTTTT. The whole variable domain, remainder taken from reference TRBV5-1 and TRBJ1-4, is KAGVTQTPRYLIKTRGQQVTLSCSPISGHRSVSWYQQTPGQGLQFLFEYFSETQRNKGNFPGRFSGRQFSNSRSEMNVSTLELGDSALYLCASSLGDPNEKLFFGSGTQLSVL.

CDR3 bases: TGTGCCACCAGCAGAGAACGGACGGCCTATGGCTACACCTTC. Its translation: CATSRERTAYGYTF. The chain links TRBV15 to TRBJ1-2; D is unresolved. Germline V lookup: CDR1 LNHNV, CDR2 YYDKDF (reference sequence). The V end lost 0 bases, the J end lost 4 bases, and 9 bases lay between the germline ends. CDR3 length equals 14 residues.

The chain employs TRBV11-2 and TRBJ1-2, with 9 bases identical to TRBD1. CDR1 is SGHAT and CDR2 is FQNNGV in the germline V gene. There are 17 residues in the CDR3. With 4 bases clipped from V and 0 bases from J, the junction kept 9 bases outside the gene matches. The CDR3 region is CASSSFGQGITNYGYTF. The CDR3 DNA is TGTGCCAGCAGCTCCTTCGGACAGGGGATTACTAACTATGGCTACACCTTC.

The CDR3 DNA is TGTGCCAGCACCATGGAGGGGCAGAACACAGATACGCAGTATTTT. Its protein is CASTMEGQNTDTQYF. This rearrangement joins TRBV7-9 to TRBJ2-3, with a tentative D call TRBD2 (6 bases). V lost 7 bases, J lost 2 bases, and 16 bases lay in between. The CDR3 has 15 amino acids. CDR1 is SEHNR and CDR2 is FQNEAQ in the germline V gene (reference sequence). Full variable domain (missing parts from reference TRBV7-9 and TRBJ2-3): DTGVSQNPRHKITKRGQNVTFRCDPISEHNRLYWYRQTLGQGPEFLTYFQNEAQLEKSRLLSDRFSAERPKGSFSTLEIQRTEQGDSAMYLCASTMEGQNTDTQYFGPGTRLTVL.

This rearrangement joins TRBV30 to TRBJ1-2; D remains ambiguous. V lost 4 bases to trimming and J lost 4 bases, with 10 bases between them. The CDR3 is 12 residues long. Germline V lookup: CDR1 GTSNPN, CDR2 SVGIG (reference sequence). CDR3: CAWTQDPYGYTF. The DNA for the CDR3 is TGTGCCTGGACTCAGGACCCCTATGGCTACACCTTC. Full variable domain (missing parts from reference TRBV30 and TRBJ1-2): SQTIHQWPATLVQPVGSPLSLECTVEGTSNPNLYWYRQAAGRGLQLLFYSVGIGQISSEVPQNLSASRPQDRQFILSSKKLLLSDSGFYLCAWTQDPYGYTFGSGTRLTVV.

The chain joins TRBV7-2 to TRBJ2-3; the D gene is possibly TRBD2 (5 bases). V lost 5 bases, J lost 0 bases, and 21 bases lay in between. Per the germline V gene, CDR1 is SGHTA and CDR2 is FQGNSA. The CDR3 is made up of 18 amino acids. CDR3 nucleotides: TGTGCCAGCAGCCTCGTTAGTGCTGGAGGCCCTAGCACAGATACGCAGTATTTT. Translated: CASSLVSAGGPSTDTQYF.

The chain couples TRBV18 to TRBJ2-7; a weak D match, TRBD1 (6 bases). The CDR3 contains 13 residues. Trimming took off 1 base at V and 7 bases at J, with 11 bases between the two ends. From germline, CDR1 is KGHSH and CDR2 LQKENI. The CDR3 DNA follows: TGTGCCAGCTCACCACGGCAGGGGACGGAGCAGTACTTC. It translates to CASSPRQGTEQYF.

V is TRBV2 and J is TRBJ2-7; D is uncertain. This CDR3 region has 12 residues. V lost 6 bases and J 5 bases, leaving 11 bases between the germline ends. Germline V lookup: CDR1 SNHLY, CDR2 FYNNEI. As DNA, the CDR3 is TGTGCCAGCAGGCCGGAGAGCAACGAGCAGTACTTC. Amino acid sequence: CASRPESNEQYF.

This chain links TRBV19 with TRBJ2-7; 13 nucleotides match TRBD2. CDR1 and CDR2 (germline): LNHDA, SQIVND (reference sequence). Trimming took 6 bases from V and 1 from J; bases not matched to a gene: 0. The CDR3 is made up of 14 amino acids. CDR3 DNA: TGTGCCAGTAGGGGACTAGCGGGGTCCTACGAGCAGTACTTC. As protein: CASRGLAGSYEQYF.

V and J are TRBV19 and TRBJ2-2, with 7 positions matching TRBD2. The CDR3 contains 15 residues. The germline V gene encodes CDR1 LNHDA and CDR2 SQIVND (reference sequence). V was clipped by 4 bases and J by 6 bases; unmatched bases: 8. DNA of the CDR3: TGTGCCAGTAGTAGGGCGGGAGTGGGCTCCGGGGAGCTGTTTTTT. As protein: CASSRAGVGSGELFF.

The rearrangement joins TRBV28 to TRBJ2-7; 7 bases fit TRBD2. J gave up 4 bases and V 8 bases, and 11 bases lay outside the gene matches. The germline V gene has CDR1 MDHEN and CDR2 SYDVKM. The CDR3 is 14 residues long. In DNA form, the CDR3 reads TGTGCCAGCCACCCTGGCGGGAGTTCTTACGAGCAGTACTTC. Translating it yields CASHPGGSSYEQYF.

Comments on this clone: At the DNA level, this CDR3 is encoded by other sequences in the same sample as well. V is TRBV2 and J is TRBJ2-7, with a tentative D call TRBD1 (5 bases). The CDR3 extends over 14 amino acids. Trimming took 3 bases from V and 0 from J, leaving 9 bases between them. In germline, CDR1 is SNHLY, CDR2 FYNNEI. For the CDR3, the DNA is TGTGCCAGCAGTGAGCAGGGAAGCTCCTACGAGCAGTACTTC. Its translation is CASSEQGSSYEQYF.

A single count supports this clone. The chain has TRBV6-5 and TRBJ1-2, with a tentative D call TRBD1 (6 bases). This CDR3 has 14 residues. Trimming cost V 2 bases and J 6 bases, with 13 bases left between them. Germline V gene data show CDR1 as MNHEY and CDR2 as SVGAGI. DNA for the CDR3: TGTGCCAGCAGTTACCGGGCAGGGGTAGATGGCTACACCTTC. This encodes CASSYRAGVDGYTF.

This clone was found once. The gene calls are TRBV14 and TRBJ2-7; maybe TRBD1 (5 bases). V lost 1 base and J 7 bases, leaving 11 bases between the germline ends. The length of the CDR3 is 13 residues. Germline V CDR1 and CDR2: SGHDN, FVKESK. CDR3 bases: TGTGCCAGCAGCCAAGTAGGGGTACGGGAGCAGTACTTC. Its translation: CASSQVGVREQYF.